This TCR beta chain was sequenced in a study of T cells in narcolepsy. Findings of the study overall: In some patient and control memory CD4+ samples, autoreactive clones were absent.

Comments on this clone: Its matching antigen is unknown.

Assay: immunoSEQ multiplex PCR; the TCRdb copy retains only in-frame clones and omits some. The table records around 27,000 clones, around 82% of them present only once. This sequence was found in a human donor with narcolepsy. Sequencing input: CD45RA- memory CD4+ T cells from PBMCs.

The CDR3 protein is CASSLSRTTYEQYF. The CDR3 nucleotides are TGTGCCAGCAGCTTATCTAGGACAACCTACGAGCAGTACTTC. The chain joins TRBV7-2 to TRBJ2-7, with a weak D call TRBD1 (5 bases). The CDR3 has 14 amino acids. CDR1 is SGHTA, CDR2 FQGNSA, per germline. Trimming cost V 2 bases and J 2 bases, with 10 bases left between them.